This TCR beta chain appears in the sequencing data of a study of naive and memory T cell subsets. Both TRBC1 and TRBC2 were covered by a beta constant-region primer of two equimolar oligonucleotides. Nested alpha and beta constant-region primers with the SP2 primer drove four PCR rounds on ligated cDNA. MiXCR, applied by TCRdb to the UMI-ligation and nested PCR reads, yields one record per CDR3 protein. The sample has roughly 100,000 distinct CDR3 sequences, about 14% seen once. General observations from the study: Naive and memory repertoire findings lacked a ground truth for validation. Possibly reflecting memory cells re-expressing CD45RA, a few larger clonotypes occurred in naive repertoires, especially CD8.

This CDR3 contains 14 residues. The trim removed 3 bases at V and 7 bases at J, leaving 7 bases unmatched. The table lists this clonotype with a few counts. The antigen remains undetermined. The sequenced sample consisted of naive CD8+ T cells from blood. J is TRBJ1-2 and V is TRBV12-3 or TRBV12-4; 8 bases agree with TRBD1. This clonotype was sampled from a human donor in good health. Written as DNA, the CDR3 is TGTGCCAGCAGTTTTTCTGGGACAGGAGGTGGCTACACCTTC. Encoded protein: CASSFSGTGGGYTF.